Below, one TCR beta chain is given with its context. Its specific antigen is unknown. Per-base quality was not reported, and no clone a single base away is much larger than it. The data are from a study of cytomegalovirus exposure and HLA in healthy donors (dated by TCRdb to between 2016 and 2019). About the study as a whole: According to an earlier analysis of around 600 of the donors, 150 million to 200 million T cells yielded 95 million to 140 million unique TCR beta sequences and approximately 280 Gb of sequence data. An early release covering roughly 600 HLA-typed donors comprised roughly 300 gigabases of sequencing data and around 80 million unique TCR sequences. Among the roughly 410 genotyped donors, around 81% belonged to the genetic ancestry cluster associated with self-reported Caucasian donors. The study was designed to test whether signatures of past pathogen exposure could be identified by cataloging public T cell receptors. Using immunosequencing, the study profiled T cell repertoires from some 670 subjects and related those repertoires to cytomegalovirus serostatus. In addition to the first cohort of several hundred subjects, a separate validation cohort of about 120 different subjects was used. The study combined high-throughput TCR immunosequencing, statistical association of individual TCRs with disease status, and machine learning to predict cytomegalovirus infection status. To study patterns of TCR occurrence, a later analysis re-analyzed previously published TCR beta repertoires from 550 to 800 donors and added high-resolution HLA genotyping. Rather than drawing on any new phenotypic data, the later analysis identified candidate immune exposures from TCR beta sequences and the way those sequences occurred across donors. An earlier analysis of 500 to 750 of the donors applied high-throughput TCR beta sequencing to assess whether each TCR beta V gene segment acted as functional or pseudogenic. Donor age, sex, ethnicity and CMV serostatus were collected together with the repertoire data. Genome-wide SNP genotypes for about 55% of the roughly 670 donors were used in a later genetic analysis, which treated that subset as a discovery cohort. All discovery cohort repertoires had been generated using a single sequencing platform. HLA typing covered class I and class II loci at four-digit resolution. Typing coverage differed by locus: A, B, C, DRB1 and DQB1 were typed in roughly 620-640 donors, DQA1 in 522, DPA1 in some 570, and DPB1 in around 440. Several DR-DQ haplotypes were handled as single units for association and clustering because linkage in the cohort was strong. Among about 400 genotyped donors of the cohort, an average of about 240,000 unique TCR beta nucleotide sequences was sequenced per donor, of which about 19% were non-productive. Here is what the overall study found, with its caveats: An earlier analysis of several hundred of the donors showed that most TCR beta V segments appeared in productive rearrangements either about 87% or about 30% of the time, which broadly matched IMGT annotations. According to a later genetic analysis, donors in an Asian-associated ancestry cluster had fewer N-insertions in productive TCRs than the approximately 710-donor mean. A later analysis found that TCR association rates varied across HLA loci, with DRB1 alleles showing the most associated TCRs and HLA-C alleles the fewest. In a later analysis, HLA-associated TCR beta chains showed more clonal expansion and lower generation probabilities than non-associated chains that were equally common. The presence/absence analyses assumed that sequencing depth was roughly uniform across donors, and that assumption may not be true. The classifier was reported to diagnose cytomegalovirus status with high specificity and sensitivity in both the original and validation cohorts. The study listed 150 to 200 TCR beta chains as associated with cytomegalovirus. Most TCR sequences were seen in very few donors, while some public TCRs were found in many individuals. A further reported finding was that TCR beta sequences accurately predicted the HLA-A and HLA-B alleles for most subjects in the first cohort. The only immune exposure information available for the cohort was CMV serostatus. According to a later analysis, parvovirus B19, influenza, CMV and Epstein-Barr virus appeared linked to several top co-occurrence clusters. A cluster of highly shared sequence variants was judged likely to represent a technical artifact of the sequencing pipeline. In a later analysis, some 17,000 TCR beta sequences were associated with specific HLA alleles at a false discovery rate of 0.05. In a later genetic analysis, a missense DCLRE1C variant was associated with V-gene and J-gene trimming of TCR beta chains, and the association was replicated in an independent cohort. HLA typing was unavailable for some donors at each locus, so association tests used only the typed subset. Correlated functional status among segregating V segments might reflect linkage disequilibrium, but an unknown experimental factor could not be ruled out. The cohort was sequenced for TCR beta chains only, and without alpha or paired-chain data the features that could be detected were limited. Three of the identified cytomegalovirus-associated TCR beta chains were confirmed in vitro to be specific for cytomegalovirus antigens. According to a later analysis, most CMV-associated TCR beta chains appeared to be HLA-restricted, and the HLA associations seemed to be driven largely by CMV exposure. The authors suggested that the approach could potentially be extended to other disease states and immunological phenotypes. Assigning TCR associations to individual alleles was difficult when HLA alleles, especially DR and DQ, strongly co-occurred. Some IMGT-functional V segments, including TRBV6-2 and TRBV6-3, could not be distinguished by the 87-base-pair reads and were therefore excluded. Because counts were too low, 15 or so rarely observed V segments, including chromosome 9 orphons, were excluded from the earlier analysis of roughly 580 of the donors.

The germline V gene specifies MNHEY as CDR1 and SVGAGI as CDR2. Trimmed from V: 4 bases; trimmed from J: 6 bases; junction bases lacking a gene match: 3. From the cysteine up to the phenylalanine, the CDR3 has a length of 13 residues. The retained sequence is limited to the CDR3, 39 bases, with the frame set at the first base. The cohort comprised 550 to 700 healthy bone marrow donors. At the time of sampling, every cohort member was nominally healthy, though immune exposures that went unrecorded were likely present. The donor tested CMV seronegative, placing the donor among the 352 seronegative members of the cohort. Every donor gave a peripheral blood sample, and the peripheral blood mononuclear cells from that sample were used for TCR beta sequencing. The Qiagen DNeasy Blood Extraction Kit was used to extract genomic DNA from the blood cell samples. Receptors were amplified or captured by the immunoSEQ multiplex PCR assay. For the multiplex PCR, a mixture combining 60 forward primers for TCR Vbeta segments and 13 reverse primers for TCR Jbeta segments was used. The CDR3 region of rearranged TCR beta genes was amplified from genomic DNA with a multiplex PCR assay. On the Illumina HiSeq System, the amplified TCR beta libraries were sequenced as 87-base-pair reads. Per the original workflow: A later analysis counted around 72 million unique TCR beta chains across the approximately 700 repertoires, and approximately 11 million of these chains were shared by at least two donors. Raw reads were error-corrected and collapsed into unique sequences with a nearest-neighbor algorithm that merged closely related sequences to remove PCR and sequencing errors. V, D and J gene segments were assigned by aligning CDR3 sequences to IMGT reference sequences. For a sequence to be retained, at least a six-nucleotide match to both a V gene segment and a J gene segment was required. Rearrangements were classified as productive when the CDR3 lacked stop codons and remained in frame with V and J, and all other rearrangements were classified as non-productive. CDR3 was defined according to IMGT convention as the region running from the second conserved V-encoded cysteine to the conserved J-encoded phenylalanine. The earlier analysis of 500 to 750 of the donors excluded any sequence lacking an unambiguous match to a single V gene segment. In an earlier analysis of roughly 600 of the donors, a V segment was called functional when productive rearrangements were above 56.7%, and segregating when the standard deviation between donors exceeded 5%. A statistical classification framework was developed to diagnose cytomegalovirus status using the catalog of TCR beta chain sequences. V and J gene assignment, in a later analysis, came from comparing TCR nucleotide sequences with IMGT/GENE-DB human TR gene sequences. The TCRdist pipeline was used in a later analysis to assign CDR3 sequences and most-parsimonious VDJ recombination scenarios. A later analysis defined each TCR beta chain by its CDR3 amino acid sequence plus V-gene family, and excluded reads lacking a unique V-gene family. In a later analysis, 450 to 600 highly shared, low-generation-probability nucleotide sequences were removed to address suspected cross-contamination and a sequencing artifact. For each public chain, a later analysis derived a clonal expansion index from normalized ranks of inferred template counts within each repertoire. In a later analysis, generation probabilities were computed using a VDJ recombination model fitted to out-of-frame rearrangements, and the results were checked against IGoR. Hypergeometric tests were used in a later analysis to score TCR-TCR, TCR-HLA and TCR-CMV co-occurrence, with a repertoire-size bias correction applied to the TCR pairs. To estimate false discovery rates, a later analysis permuted the HLA or CMV assignments 20 times. A later analysis grouped co-occurring TCRs with DBSCAN, adding TCRdist sequence similarity when clustering within HLA-allele-positive subsets. For co-occurrence clustering, repertoires with fewer than 30,000 or more than 120,000 public chains were excluded, along with 4 to 6 repertoires with anomalous nucleotide sharing. This is the immuneACCESS table as TCRdb keeps it, with only in-frame sequences that have V and J called. A part of the clones is gone; compared with another copy, unresolved V genes explain less than half, and the rest is unexplained. Clonal size and the V and J genes are those of that table, whereas D and trimming came from the DNA. Within this sample are about 93,000 clones, with about 79% of them counted one time only. Jointly, the top ten make up about 3.8% of the sample.

Input material: PBMCs. The clonotype comes from a man between 45 and 60 years old in good health and CMV-seronegative. This chain is built from TRBV6-5 and TRBJ2-1, and TRBD2 aligns with 7 junction nucleotides. The nucleotides are TGTGCCAGCAGTTTGGCGGGAGCCAATGAGCAGTTCTTC. This codes for CASSLAGANEQFF.